This T cell receptor beta chain was profiled in a study of cytomegalovirus exposure and HLA in healthy donors. Broader study findings: Earlier results showed most TCR beta V segments being productive about 87% or about 30% of the time.

This CDR3 has 13 residues. V lost 9 bases, J lost 6 bases, and 5 bases stayed unmatched. CDR1 is WNHNN, CDR2 SYGVQD, per germline (reference sequence). With 60 Vbeta and 13 Jbeta primers, the PCR was carried out. Assay: immunoSEQ multiplex PCR; the TCRdb copy retains only in-frame clones and omits some. The sample contains some 210,000 clones, over 80% of which appear only once. Healthy bone marrow donors made up the donor group. Only one count was recorded for this clone. Its antigen is not identified. This clonotype was obtained from a woman aged 45 to 65 in good health and CMV-seropositive. Material for sequencing was PBMCs. The J gene is TRBJ2-3, the V gene TRBV10-1, with 11 bases identical to TRBD2. The CDR3 reads CASSGGARDTQYF. CDR3 DNA: TGCGCCAGTAGCGGGGGGGCCCGGGATACGCAGTATTTT.